The text below deals with one T cell receptor beta chain. CDR1 is SQVTM, CDR2 ANQGSEA, per germline. The CDR3 consists of 14 residues. With 2 bases removed from V and 5 bases from J, the gap between germline ends came to 13 bases. The assay was immunoSEQ multiplex PCR, and TCRdb's table has in-frame clones only and misses some. Among under 30,000 clones listed, 95% to 98% were seen once. The data are from a study of monozygotic twins with cystic fibrosis. Sequenced: blood. The clonotype was recovered from a girl aged 2 to 10 with cystic fibrosis. This sequence joins TRBV29-1 and TRBJ2-1; either TRBD1 or TRBD2 may supply D (5 bases each). Here the CDR3 reads CSVEKGTQDNEQFF. The CDR3 bases are TGCAGCGTTGAAAAGGGGACCCAAGACAATGAGCAGTTCTTC.